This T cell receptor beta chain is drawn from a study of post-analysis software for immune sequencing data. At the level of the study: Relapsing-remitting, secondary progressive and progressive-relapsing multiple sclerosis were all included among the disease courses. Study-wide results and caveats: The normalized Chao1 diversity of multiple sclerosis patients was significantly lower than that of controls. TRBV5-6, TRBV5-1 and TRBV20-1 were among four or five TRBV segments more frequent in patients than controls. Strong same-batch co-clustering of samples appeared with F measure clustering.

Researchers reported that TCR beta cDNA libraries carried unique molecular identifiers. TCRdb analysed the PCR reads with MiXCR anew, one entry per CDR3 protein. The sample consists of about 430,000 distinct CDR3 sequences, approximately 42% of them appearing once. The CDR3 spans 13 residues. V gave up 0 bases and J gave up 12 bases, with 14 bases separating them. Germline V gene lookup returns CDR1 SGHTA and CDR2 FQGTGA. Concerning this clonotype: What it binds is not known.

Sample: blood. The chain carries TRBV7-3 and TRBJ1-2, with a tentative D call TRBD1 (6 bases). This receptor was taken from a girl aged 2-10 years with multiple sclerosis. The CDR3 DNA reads TGTGCCAGCAGCTTAACACTGGGGGGCGCCCACACCTTC. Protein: CASSLTLGGAHTF.